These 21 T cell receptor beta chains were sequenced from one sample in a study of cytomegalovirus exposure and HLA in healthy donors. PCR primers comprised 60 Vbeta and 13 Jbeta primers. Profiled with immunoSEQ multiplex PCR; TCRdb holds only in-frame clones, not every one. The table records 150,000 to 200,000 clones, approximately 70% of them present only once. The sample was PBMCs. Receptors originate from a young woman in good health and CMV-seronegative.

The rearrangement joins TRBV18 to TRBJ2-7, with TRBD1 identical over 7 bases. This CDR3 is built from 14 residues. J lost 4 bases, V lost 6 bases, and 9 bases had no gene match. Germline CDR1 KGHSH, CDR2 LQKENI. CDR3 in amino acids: CASSPGTANYEQYF. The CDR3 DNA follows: TGTGCCAGCTCGCCCGGGACAGCTAATTACGAGCAGTACTTC.

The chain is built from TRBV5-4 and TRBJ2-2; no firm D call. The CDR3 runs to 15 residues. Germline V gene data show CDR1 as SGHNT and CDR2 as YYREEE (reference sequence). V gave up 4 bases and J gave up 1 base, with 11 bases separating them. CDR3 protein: CASSTQKQNTGELFF. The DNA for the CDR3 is TGTGCCAGCAGCACCCAAAAACAGAACACCGGGGAGCTGTTTTTT.

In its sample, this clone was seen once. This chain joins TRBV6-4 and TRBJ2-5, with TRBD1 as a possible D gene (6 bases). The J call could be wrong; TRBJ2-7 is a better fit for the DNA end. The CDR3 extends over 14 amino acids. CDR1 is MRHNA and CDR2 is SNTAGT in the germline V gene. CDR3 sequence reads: CASSNTGHLYEQYF. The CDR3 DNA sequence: TGTGCCAGCAGTAACACGGGACACCTTTACGAGCAGTACTTC.

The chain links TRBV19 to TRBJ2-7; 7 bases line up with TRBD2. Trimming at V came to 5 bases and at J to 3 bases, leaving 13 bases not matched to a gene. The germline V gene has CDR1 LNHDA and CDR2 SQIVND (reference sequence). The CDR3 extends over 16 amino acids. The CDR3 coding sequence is TGTGCCAGTAGTCCGTCGGCCGGGGGGACCTTCTACGAGCAGTACTTC. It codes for CASSPSAGGTFYEQYF.

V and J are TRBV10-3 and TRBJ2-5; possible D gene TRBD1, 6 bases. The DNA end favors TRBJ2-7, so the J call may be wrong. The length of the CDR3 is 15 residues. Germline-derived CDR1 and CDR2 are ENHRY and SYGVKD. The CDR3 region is CAISESARGSYEQYF. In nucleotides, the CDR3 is TGTGCCATCAGTGAGTCTGCCAGGGGCTCCTACGAGCAGTACTTC.

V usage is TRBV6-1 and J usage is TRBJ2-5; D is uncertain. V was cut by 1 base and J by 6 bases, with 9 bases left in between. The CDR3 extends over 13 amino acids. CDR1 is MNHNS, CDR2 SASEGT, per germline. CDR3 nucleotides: TGTGCCAGCAGTGAAGTCCGTTCCCAGACCCAGTACTTC. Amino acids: CASSEVRSQTQYF.

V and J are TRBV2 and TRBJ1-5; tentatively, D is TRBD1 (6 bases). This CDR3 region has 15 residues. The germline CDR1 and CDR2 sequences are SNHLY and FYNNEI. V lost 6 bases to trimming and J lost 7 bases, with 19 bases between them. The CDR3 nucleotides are TGTGCCAGCAGCGCGACGCGGGGGGCGGGCCAGCCCCAGCATTTT. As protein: CASSATRGAGQPQHF.

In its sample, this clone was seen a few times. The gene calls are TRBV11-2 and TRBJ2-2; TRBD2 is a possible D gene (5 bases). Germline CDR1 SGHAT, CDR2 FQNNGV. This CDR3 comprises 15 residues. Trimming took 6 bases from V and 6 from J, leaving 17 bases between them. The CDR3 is CASRRTTGFAGELFF. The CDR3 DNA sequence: TGTGCCAGCAGACGAACAACGGGGTTCGCCGGGGAGCTGTTTTTT.

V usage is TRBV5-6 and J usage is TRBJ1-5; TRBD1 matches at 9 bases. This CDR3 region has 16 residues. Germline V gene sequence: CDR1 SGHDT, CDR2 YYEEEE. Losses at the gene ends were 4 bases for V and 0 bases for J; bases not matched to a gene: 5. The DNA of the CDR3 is TGTGCCAGCAGCCCCGGGACAGGGCTTAGCAATCAGCCCCAGCATTTT. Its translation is CASSPGTGLSNQPQHF.

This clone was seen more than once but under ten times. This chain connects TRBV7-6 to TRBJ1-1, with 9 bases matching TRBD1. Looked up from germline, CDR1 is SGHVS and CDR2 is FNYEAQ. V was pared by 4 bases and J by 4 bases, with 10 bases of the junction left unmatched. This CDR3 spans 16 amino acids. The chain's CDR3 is CASSSHQSGQGTEAFF. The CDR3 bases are TGTGCCAGCAGCTCCCACCAGTCGGGACAGGGCACTGAAGCTTTCTTT. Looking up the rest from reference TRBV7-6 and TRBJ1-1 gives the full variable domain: GAGVSQSPRYKVTKRGQDVALRCDPISGHVSLYWYRQALGQGPEFLTYFNYEAQQDKSGLPNDRFSAERPEGSISTLTIQRTEQRDSAMYRCASSSHQSGQGTEAFFGQGTRLTVV.

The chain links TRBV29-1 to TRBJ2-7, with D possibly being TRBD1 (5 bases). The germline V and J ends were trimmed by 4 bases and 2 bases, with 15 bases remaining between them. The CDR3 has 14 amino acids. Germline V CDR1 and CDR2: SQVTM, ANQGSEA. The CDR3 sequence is CSVAIIHRPYEQYF. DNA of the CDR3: TGCAGCGTTGCCATTATTCACAGGCCCTACGAGCAGTACTTC.

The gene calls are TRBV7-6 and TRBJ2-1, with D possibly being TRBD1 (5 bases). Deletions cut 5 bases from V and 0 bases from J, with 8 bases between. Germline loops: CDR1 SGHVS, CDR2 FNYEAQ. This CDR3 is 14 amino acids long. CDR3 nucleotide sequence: TGTGCCAGCAGCCAGGGAAGCTCCTACAATGAGCAGTTCTTC. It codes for CASSQGSSYNEQFF.

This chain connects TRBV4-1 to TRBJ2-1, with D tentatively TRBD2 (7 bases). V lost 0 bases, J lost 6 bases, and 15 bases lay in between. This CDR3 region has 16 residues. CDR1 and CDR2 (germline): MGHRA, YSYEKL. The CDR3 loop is CASSQDPRGGTNEQFF. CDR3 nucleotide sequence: TGCGCCAGCAGCCAAGATCCCAGGGGAGGGACCAATGAGCAGTTCTTC.

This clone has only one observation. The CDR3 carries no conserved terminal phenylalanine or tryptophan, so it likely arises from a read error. DNA of the CDR3: TGTGCCAGCAGCTCCGGAAAAAGCGGGCTCTATGGCTACACCCTC. It is translated as CASSSGKSGLYGYTL. J is TRBJ1-2 and V is TRBV7-9; D gene uncertain. The CDR3 consists of 15 residues. Trimming took 4 bases from V and 4 from J, leaving 16 bases between them. CDR1 and CDR2 from the germline V gene are SEHNR and FQNEAQ (reference sequence).

The CDR3 here is CAITGTHYNEQFF. CDR3 in DNA: TGTGCCATCACGGGGACACACTACAATGAGCAGTTCTTC. The chain combines TRBV2 with TRBJ2-1; D perhaps matches TRBD1 (6 bases). CDR1 is SNHLY and CDR2 is FYNNEI in the germline V gene. The CDR3 sequence is 13 residues long. V lost 10 bases and J 3 bases, leaving 13 bases between the germline ends.

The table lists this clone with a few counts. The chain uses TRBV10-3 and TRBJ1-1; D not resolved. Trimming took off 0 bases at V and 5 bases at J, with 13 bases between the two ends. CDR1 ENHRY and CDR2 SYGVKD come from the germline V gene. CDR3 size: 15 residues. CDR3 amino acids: CAISESGRVGTEAFF. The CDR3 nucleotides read TGTGCCATCAGTGAGTCGGGGAGGGTAGGTACTGAAGCTTTCTTT.

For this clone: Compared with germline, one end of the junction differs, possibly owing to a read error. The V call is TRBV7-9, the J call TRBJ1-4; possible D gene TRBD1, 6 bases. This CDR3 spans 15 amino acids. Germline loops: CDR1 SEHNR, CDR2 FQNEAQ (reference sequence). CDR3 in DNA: TGTTCCAGCAGCTTAGGCCGGACAGAGAATGAAAAACTGTTTTTT. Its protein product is CSSSLGRTENEKLFF.

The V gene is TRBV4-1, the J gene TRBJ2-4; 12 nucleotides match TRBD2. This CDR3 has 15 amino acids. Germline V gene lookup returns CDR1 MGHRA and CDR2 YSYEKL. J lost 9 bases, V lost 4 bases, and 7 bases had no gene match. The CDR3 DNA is TGCGCCAGCAGCCTCCGACTAGCGGGAGATGGCATTCAGTACTTC. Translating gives CASSLRLAGDGIQYF.

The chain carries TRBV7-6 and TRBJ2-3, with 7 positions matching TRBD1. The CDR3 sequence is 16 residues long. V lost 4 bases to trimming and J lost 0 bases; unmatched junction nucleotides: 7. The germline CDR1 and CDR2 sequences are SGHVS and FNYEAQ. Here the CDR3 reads CASSSTGALSTDTQYF. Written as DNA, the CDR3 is TGTGCCAGCAGCTCCACAGGGGCCCTAAGCACAGATACGCAGTATTTT.

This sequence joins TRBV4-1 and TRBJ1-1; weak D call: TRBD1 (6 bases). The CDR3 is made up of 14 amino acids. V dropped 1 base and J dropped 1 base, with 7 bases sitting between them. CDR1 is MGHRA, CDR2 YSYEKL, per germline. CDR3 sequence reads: CASSQVQGNTEAFF. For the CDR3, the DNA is TGCGCCAGCAGCCAAGTACAGGGGAACACTGAAGCTTTCTTT.

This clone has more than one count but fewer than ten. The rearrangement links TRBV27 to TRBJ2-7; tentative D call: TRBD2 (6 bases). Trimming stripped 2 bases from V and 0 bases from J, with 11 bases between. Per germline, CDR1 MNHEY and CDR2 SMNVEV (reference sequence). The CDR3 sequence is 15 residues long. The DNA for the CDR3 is TGTGCCAGCAGTTTACGGGGGTTTAGCTCCTACGAGCAGTACTTC. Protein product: CASSLRGFSSYEQYF.